The TCR beta chain under discussion was sequenced for a study of identical twins. Only a few counts were recorded for this clonotype. Trimming pared 4 bases from V and 0 bases from J, leaving 6 bases between. CDR3 length: 13 residues. CDR1 LNHDA and CDR2 SQIVND come from the germline V gene (reference sequence). Addition of a universal primer site occurred through template switching, and cDNA carried unique molecular identifiers. TCRdb re-analysed the 5' RACE reads in MiXCR, keeping a single row per CDR3 protein. This repertoire shows some 730,000 distinct CDR3 sequences, roughly 18% found once; its top ten account for about an eighth. These data also featured in a second study, about T cells expressing NK-cell markers. That study reports: The TCR beta repertoires were obtained from sorted CD3+CD56+NKG2C+, CD3+CD56+NKG2C- and CD3+CD56-NKG2C+ T cells. Dominant NKG2C+ clonotype frequencies of roughly 1.0-7.0% of CD8+ T cells were measured in more than 5 donors.

This receptor was identified in a woman younger than 30 in good health. The rearrangement joins TRBV19 to TRBJ1-2; possible D gene TRBD1, 5 bases. The specimen was PBMCs. In nucleotides, the CDR3 is TGTGCCAGTAGTACGGACACTAACTATGGCTACACCTTC. Translation: CASSTDTNYGYTF.